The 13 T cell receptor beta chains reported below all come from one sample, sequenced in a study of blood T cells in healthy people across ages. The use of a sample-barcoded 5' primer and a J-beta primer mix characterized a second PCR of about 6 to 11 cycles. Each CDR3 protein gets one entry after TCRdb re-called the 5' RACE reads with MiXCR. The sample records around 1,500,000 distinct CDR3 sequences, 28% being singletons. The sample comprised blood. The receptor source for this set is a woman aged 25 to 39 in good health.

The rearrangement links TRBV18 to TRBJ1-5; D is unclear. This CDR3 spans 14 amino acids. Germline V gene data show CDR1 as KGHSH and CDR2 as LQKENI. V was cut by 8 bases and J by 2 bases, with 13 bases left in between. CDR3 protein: CASPSDTRNQPQHF. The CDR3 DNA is TGTGCCAGCCCTTCCGACACGCGCAATCAGCCCCAGCATTTT.

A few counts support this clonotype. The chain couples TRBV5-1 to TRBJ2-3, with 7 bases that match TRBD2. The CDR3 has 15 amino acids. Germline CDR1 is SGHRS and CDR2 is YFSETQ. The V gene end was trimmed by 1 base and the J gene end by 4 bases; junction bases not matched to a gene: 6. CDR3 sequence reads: CASSLQAGVADTQYF. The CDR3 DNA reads TGCGCCAGCAGCTTGCAGGCGGGGGTGGCAGATACGCAGTATTTT.

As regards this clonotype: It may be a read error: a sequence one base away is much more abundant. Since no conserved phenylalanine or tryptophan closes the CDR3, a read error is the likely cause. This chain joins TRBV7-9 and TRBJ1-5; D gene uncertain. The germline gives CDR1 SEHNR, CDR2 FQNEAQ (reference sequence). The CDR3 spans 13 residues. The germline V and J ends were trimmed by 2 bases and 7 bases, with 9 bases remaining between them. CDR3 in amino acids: CASSLSSGQPQHC. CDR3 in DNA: TGTGCCAGCAGCTTATCCTCGGGACAGCCCCAGCATTGT.

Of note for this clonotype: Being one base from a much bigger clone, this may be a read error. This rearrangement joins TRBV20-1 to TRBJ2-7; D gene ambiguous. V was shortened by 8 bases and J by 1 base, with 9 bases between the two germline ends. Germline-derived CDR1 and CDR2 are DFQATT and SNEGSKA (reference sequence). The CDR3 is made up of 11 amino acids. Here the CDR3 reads CSIKGSYEQYF. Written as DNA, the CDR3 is TGCAGTATTAAGGGTTCCTACGAGCAGTACTTC.

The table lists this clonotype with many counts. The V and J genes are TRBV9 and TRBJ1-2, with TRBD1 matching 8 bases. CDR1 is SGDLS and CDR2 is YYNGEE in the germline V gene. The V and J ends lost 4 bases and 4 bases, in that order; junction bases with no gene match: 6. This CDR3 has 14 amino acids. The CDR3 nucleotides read TGTGCCAGCAGCCAGGACAGGGCTTTCTATGGCTACACCTTC. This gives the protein CASSQDRAFYGYTF.

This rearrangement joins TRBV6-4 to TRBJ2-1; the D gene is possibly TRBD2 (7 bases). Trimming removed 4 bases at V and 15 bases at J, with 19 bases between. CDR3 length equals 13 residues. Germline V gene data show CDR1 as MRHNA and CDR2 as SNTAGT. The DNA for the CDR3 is TGTGCCAGCAGTGTAGGAGGGGGGGGACCTGCGTTCTTC. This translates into CASSVGGGGPAFF.

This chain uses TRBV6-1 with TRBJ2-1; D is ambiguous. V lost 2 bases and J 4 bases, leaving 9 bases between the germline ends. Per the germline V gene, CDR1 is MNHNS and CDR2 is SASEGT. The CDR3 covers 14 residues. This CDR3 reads CASSEMGNYNEQFF. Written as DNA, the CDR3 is TGTGCCAGCAGTGAAATGGGGAATTACAATGAGCAGTTCTTC.

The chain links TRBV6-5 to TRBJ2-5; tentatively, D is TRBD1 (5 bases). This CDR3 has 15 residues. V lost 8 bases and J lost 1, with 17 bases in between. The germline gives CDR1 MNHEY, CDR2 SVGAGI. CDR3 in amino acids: CASASGKGSQETQYF. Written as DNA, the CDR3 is TGTGCCAGCGCCTCAGGGAAAGGGTCCCAAGAGACCCAGTACTTC.

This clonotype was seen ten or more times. This CDR3 reads CASSESGGGTEAFF. The CDR3 DNA reads as TGCGCCAGCAGTGAGTCGGGGGGGGGCACTGAAGCTTTCTTT. The J gene is TRBJ1-1, the V gene TRBV10-2; D perhaps matches TRBD1 (5 bases). With 0 bases removed from V and 4 bases from J, the gap between germline ends came to 9 bases. The CDR3 is made up of 14 amino acids. The V gene's germline CDR1 is WSHSY and CDR2 SAAADI.

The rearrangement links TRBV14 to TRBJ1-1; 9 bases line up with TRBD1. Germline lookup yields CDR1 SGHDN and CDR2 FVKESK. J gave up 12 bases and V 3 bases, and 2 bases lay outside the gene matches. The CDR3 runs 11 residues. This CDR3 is CASSHGTGTFF. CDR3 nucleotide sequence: TGTGCCAGCAGCCACGGGACAGGGACTTTCTTT.

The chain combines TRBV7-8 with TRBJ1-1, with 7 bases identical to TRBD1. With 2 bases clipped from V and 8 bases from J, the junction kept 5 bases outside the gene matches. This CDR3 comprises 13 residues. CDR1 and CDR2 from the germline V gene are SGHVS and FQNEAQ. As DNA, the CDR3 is TGTGCCAGCAGCTTACGGCAGGGGGGCGAAGCTTTCTTT. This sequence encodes CASSLRQGGEAFF.

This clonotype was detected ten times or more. CDR3 nucleotide sequence: TGCGCCAGCAGCCAAGCCCCGGGGGCGGGCTATGGCTACACCTTC. The encoded protein is CASSQAPGAGYGYTF. The chain is built from TRBV4-1 and TRBJ1-2; a weak D match, TRBD1 (6 bases). The V end was cut by 1 base, the J end by 4 bases, with 13 bases between. The length of the CDR3 is 15 residues. CDR1 MGHRA and CDR2 YSYEKL come from the germline V gene.

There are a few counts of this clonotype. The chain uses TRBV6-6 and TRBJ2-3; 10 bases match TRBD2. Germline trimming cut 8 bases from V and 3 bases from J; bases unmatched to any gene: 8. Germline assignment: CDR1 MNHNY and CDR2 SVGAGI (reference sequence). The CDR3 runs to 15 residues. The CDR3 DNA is TGTGCCAGCTTGGCCGTAGCGGGAGGTACAGATACGCAGTATTTT. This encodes CASLAVAGGTDTQYF.